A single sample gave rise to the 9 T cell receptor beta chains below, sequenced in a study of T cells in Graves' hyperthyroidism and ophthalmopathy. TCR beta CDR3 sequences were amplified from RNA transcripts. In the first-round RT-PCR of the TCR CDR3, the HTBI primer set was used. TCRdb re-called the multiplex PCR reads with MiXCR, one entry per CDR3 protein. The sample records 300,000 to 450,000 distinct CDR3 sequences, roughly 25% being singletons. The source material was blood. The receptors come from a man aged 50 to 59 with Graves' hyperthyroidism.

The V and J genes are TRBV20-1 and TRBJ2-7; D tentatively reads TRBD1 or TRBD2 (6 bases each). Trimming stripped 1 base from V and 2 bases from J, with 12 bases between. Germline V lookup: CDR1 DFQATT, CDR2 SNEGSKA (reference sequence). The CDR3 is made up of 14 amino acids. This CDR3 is CSARGGAGPYEQYF. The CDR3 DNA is TGCAGTGCTAGAGGGGGGGCAGGCCCCTACGAGCAGTACTTC.

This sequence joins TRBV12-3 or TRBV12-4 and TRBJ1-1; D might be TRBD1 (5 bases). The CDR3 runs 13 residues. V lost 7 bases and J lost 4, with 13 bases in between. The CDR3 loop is CASIVGGGTEAFF. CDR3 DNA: TGTGCCAGCATTGTTGGGGGTGGCACTGAAGCTTTCTTT.

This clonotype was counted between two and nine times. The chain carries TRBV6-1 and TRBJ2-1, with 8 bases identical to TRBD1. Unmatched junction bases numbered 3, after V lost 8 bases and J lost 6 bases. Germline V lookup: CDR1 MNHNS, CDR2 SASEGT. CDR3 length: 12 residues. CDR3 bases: TGTGCCAGCCATGACAGGGGCAATGAGCAGTTCTTC. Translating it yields CASHDRGNEQFF.

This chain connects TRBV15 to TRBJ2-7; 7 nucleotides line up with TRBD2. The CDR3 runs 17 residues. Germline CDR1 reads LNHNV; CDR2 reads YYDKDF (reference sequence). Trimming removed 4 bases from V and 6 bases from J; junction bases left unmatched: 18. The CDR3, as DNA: TGTGCCACCAGCACCGACGAGGGGCGGGAGTTTTCTTCCGAGCAGTACTTC. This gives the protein CATSTDEGREFSSEQYF.

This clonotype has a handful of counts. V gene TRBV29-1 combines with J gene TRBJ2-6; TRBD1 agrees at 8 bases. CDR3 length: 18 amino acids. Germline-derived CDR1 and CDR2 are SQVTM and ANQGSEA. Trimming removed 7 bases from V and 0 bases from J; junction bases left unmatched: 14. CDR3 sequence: CSAKIAGTGASGANVLTF. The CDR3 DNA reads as TGCAGCGCCAAAATTGCCGGGACAGGCGCCTCTGGGGCCAACGTCCTGACTTTC.

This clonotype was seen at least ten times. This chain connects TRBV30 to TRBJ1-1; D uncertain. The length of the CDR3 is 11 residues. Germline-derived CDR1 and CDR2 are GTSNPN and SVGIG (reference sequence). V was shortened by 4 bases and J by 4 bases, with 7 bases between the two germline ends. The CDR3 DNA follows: TGTGCCTGGAAGGGAGGCACTGAAGCTTTCTTT. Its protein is CAWKGGTEAFF.

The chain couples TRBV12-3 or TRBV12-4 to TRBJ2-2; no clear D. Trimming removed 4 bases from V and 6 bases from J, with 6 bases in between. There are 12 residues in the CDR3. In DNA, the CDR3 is TGTGCCAGCAGTTCTTCAGCCGGGGAGCTGTTTTTT. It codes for CASSSSAGELFF.

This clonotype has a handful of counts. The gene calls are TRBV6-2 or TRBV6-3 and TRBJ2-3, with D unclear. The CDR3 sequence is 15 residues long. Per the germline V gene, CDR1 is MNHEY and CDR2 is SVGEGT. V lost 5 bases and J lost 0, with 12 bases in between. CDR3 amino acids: CASSNPAASTDTQYF. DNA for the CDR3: TGTGCCAGCAGTAACCCGGCGGCAAGCACAGATACGCAGTATTTT.

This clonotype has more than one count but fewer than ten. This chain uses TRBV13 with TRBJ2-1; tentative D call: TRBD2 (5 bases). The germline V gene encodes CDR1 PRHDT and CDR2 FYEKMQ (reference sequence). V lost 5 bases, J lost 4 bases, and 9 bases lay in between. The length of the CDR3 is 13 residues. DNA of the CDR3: TGTGCCAGCAGCCAGCCGGGGTACAATGAGCAGTTCTTC. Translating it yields CASSQPGYNEQFF.